The source of this T cell receptor beta chain is a study of beta chain features in type 1 diabetes. The study's findings and limits: A potential PCR bias toward shorter templates would be equal in patient and control samples. Moderate but significant shortening of TCRB CDR3s was recorded in all four CD4+ subsets from Type 1 diabetes patients.

Trimming stripped 2 bases from V and 4 bases from J, with 17 bases between. The length of the CDR3 is 15 residues. CDR1 is GTSNPN, CDR2 SVGIG, per germline (reference sequence). Every bit of the isolated RNA underwent reverse transcription, so sequencing read expressed TCRB transcripts. Repertoires were generated with immunoSEQ multiplex PCR, while TCRdb's copy carries only in-frame clones and drops some. The sample includes about 700,000 clones, 13% of them seen just once. This clone turned up a few times. Its antigen is not identified. Cells sorted by CD45RO/CCR7/CD25/CD127/CD95/CD27 comprised CD4+ naive, central memory, regulatory and stem cell-like memory cells.

This sequence originates from a man in his late teens or twenties with type 1 diabetes. The J gene is TRBJ1-1, the V gene TRBV30; the D is unclear. The sequenced sample consisted of naive CD4+ T cells from blood. CDR3 DNA sequence: TGTGCCTGGAGTCCCGGACCTACCTTGGGCACTGAAGCTTTCTTT. This codes for CAWSPGPTLGTEAFF.